This TCR beta chain is from a study of naive and memory T cell subsets. Per germline, CDR1 SQVTM and CDR2 ANQGSEA. Trimming pared 4 bases from V and 5 bases from J, leaving 10 bases between. The CDR3 runs to 12 residues. The beta constant-region primer was an equimolar mix of two oligonucleotides covering TRBC1 and TRBC2. Nested alpha and beta constant-region primers with the SP2 primer drove four PCR rounds on ligated cDNA. Ligation attached a single-stranded oligonucleotide with a 12-nucleotide UMI and the SP2 primer to the cDNA 3' end. One entry per CDR3 protein, called by TCRdb with MiXCR from the UMI-ligation and nested PCR reads. The sample shows around 160,000 distinct CDR3 sequences, 20% to 25% of them seen only once. As regards this clonotype: Antigen specificity is unknown.

Overall study findings and caveats: A few larger clonotypes appeared in naive repertoires, especially CD8, possibly memory cells re-expressing CD45RA.

The TCR was taken from a human donor in good health. The sample comprised naive CD4+ T cells from blood. The chain employs TRBV29-1 and TRBJ2-3; TRBD1 is a possible D gene (5 bases). As DNA, the CDR3 is TGCAGCGTTGTGCAGGGAAAAGATACGCAGTATTTT. It translates to CSVVQGKDTQYF.